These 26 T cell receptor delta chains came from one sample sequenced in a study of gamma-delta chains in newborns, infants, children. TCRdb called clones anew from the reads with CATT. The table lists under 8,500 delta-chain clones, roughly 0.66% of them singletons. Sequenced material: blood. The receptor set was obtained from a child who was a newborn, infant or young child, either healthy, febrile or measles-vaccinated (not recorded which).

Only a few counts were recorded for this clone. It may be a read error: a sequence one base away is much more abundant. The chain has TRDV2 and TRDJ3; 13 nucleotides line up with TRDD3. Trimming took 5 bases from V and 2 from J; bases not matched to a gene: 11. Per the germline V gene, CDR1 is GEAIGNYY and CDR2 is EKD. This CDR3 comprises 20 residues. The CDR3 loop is CACGHLLGDTRTWDTRQMFF. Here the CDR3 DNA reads TGTGCCTGTGGCCACCTACTGGGGGATACGCGTACCTGGGACACCCGACAGATGTTTTTC.

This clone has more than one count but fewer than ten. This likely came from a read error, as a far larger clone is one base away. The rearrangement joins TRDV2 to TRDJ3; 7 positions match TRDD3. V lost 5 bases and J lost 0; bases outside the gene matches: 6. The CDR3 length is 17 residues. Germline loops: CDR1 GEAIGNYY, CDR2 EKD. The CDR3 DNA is TGTGCCTGTGTTTGGGGGACCCCCTCCTGGGACACCCGACAGATGTTTTTC. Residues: CACVWGTPSWDTRQMFF.

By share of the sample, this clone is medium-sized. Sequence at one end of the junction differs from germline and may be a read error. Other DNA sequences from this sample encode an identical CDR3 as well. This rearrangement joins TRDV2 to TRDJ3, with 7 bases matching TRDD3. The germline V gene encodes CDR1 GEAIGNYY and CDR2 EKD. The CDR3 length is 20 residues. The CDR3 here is CACDTVGMGDRSWDTRQMFF. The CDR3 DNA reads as TGTGCCTGTGACACCGTAGGAATGGGGGACCGCTCCTGGGACACCCGACAGATGTTCTTC.

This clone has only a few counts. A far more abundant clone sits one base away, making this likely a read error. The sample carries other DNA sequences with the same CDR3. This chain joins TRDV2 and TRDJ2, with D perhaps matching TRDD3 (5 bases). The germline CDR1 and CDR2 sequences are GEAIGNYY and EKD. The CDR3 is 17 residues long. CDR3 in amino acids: CACDSLGGLALTAQLFF. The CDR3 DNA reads TGTGCCTGTGACAGCCTGGGTGGATTGGCTTTGACAGCACAACTCTTCTTC.

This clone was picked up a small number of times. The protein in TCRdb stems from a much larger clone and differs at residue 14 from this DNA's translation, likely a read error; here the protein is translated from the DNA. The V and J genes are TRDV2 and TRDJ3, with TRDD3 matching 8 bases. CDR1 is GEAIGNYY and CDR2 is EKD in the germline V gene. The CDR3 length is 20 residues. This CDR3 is CACDTVKGYGSSWVTRQMFF. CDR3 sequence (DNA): TGTGCCTGTGACACCGTAAAGGGATACGGTAGCTCCTGGGTCACCCGACAGATGTTTTTC.

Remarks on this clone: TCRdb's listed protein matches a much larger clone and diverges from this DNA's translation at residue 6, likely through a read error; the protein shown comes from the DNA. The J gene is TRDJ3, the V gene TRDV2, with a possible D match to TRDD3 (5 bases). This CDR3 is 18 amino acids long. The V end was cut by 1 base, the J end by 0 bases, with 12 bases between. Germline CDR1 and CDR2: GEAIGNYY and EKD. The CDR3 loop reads CACDTWGPHSWDTRQMFF. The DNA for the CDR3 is TGTGCCTGTGACACTTGGGGACCTCACTCCTGGGACACCCGACAGATGTTTTTC.

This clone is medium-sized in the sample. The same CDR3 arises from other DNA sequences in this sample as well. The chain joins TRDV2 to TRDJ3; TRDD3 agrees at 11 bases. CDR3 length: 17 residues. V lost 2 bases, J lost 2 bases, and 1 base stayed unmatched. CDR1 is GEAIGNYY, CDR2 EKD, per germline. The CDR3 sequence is CACDKLGDTWDTRQMFF. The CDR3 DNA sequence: TGTGCCTGTGACAAACTGGGGGATACCTGGGACACCCGACAGATGTTTTTC.

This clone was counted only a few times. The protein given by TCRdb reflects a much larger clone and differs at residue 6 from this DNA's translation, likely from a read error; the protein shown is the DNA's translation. In DNA form, the CDR3 reads TGTGCCTGTGTACTGGAGGATAAGGAGTACACCGATAAACTCATCTTT. It is translated as CACVLEDKEYTDKLIF. The gene calls are TRDV2 and TRDJ1; maybe TRDD3 (5 bases). Trimming left V 5 bases short and J 0 bases short, with 18 bases between. The germline CDR1 and CDR2 sequences are GEAIGNYY and EKD. The CDR3 loop spans 16 amino acids.

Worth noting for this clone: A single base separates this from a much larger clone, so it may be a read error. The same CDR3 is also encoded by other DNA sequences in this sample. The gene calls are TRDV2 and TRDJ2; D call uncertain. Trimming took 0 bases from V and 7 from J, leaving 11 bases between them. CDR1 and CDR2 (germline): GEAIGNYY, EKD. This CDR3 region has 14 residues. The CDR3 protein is CACDTVPGGAQLFF. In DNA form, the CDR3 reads TGTGCCTGTGACACCGTACCTGGAGGAGCACAACTCTTCTTT.

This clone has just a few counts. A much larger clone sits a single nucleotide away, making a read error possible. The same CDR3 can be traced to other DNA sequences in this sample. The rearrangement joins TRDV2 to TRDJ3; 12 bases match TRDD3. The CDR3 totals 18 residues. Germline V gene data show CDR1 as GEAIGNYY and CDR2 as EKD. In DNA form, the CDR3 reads TGTGCCTGTGACCTTACTGGGGGATACTCCTGGGACACCCGACAGATGTTCTTC. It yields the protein CACDLTGGYSWDTRQMFF.

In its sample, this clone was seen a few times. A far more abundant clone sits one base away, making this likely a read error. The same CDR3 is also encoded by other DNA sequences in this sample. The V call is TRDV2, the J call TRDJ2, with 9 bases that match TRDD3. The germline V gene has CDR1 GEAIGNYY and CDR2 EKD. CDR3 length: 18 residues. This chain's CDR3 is CACDPVGDIKFSAAQLFF. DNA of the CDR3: TGTGCCTGTGACCCGGTGGGGGATATCAAATTTTCGGCAGCGCAACTCTTCTTT.

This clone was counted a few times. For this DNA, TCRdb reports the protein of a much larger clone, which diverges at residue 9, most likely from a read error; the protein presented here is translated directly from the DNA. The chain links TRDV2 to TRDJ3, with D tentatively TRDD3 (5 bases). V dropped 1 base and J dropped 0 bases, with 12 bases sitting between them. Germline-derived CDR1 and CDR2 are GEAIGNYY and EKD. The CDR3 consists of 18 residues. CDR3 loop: CACDTGDPCSWDTRQMFF. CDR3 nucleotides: TGTGCCTGTGACACTGGGGACCCGTGCTCCTGGGACACCCGACAGATGTTTTTC.

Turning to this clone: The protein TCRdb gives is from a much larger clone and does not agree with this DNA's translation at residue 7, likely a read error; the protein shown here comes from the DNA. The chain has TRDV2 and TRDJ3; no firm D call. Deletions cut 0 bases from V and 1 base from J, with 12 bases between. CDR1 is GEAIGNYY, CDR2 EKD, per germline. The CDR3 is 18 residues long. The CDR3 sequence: CACDTVRIVSWDTRQMFF. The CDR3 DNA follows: TGTGCCTGTGACACCGTGAGGATCGTGTCCTGGGACACCCGACAGATGTTTTTC.

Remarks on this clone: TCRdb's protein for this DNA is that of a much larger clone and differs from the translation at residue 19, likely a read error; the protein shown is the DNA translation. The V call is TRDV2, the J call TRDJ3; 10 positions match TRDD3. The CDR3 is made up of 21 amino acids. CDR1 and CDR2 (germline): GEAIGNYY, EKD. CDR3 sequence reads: CACDSIRTGGSSSWDTRQVFF. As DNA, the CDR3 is TGTGCCTGTGACAGTATAAGGACTGGGGGATCGAGCTCCTGGGACACCCGACAGGTGTTTTTC.

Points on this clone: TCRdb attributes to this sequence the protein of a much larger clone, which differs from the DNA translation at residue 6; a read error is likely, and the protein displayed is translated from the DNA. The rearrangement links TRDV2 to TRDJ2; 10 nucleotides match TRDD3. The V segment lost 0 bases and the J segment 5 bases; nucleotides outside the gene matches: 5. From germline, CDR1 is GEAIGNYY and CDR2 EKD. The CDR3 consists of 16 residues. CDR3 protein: CACDTMGDTITAQLFF. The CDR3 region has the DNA TGTGCCTGTGACACCATGGGGGATACTATCACAGCACAACTCTTCTTT.

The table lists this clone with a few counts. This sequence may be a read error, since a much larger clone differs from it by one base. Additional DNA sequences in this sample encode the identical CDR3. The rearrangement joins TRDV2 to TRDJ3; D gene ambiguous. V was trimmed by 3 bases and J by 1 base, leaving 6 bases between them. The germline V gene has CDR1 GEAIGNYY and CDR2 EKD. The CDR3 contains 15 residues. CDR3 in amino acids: CACDLLSWDTRQMFF. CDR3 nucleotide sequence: TGTGCCTGTGACCTACTTTCCTGGGACACCCGACAGATGTTTTTC.

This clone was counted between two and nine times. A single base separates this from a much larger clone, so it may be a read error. CDR3 loop: CACGTWGIRDDKLIF. CDR3 coding DNA: TGTGCCTGTGGCACGTGGGGGATAAGGGACGATAAACTCATCTTT. The chain links TRDV2 to TRDJ1, with 9 positions matching TRDD3. The V and J ends lost 5 bases and 4 bases, in that order; junction bases with no gene match: 10. CDR3 size: 15 residues. Germline CDR1 GEAIGNYY, CDR2 EKD.

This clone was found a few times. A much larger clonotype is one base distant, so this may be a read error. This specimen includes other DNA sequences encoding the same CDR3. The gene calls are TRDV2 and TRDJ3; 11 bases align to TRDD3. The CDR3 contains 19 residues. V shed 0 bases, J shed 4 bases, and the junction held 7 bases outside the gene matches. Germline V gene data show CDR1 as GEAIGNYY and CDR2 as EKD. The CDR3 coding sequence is TGTGCCTGTGACACCCTGGGGGATACAAGCTCTTGGGACACCCGACAGATGTTTTTC. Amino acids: CACDTLGDTSSWDTRQMFF.

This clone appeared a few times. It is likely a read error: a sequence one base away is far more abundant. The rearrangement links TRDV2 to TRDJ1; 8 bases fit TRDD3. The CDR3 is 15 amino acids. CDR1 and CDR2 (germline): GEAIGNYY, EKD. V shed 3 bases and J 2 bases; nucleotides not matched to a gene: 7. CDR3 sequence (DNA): TGTGCCTGTGACGCCTTACTGGGGGGTACCGATAAACTCATCTTT. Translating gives CACDALLGGTDKLIF.

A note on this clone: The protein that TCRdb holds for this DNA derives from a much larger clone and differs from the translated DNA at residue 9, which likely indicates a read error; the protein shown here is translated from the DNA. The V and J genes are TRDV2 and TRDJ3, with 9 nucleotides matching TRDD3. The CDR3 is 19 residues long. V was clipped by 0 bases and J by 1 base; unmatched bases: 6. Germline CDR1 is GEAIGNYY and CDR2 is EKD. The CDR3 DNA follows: TGTGCCTGTGACACCTGGGGGATAAACTTGTCCTGGGACACCCGACAGATGTTTTTC. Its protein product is CACDTWGINLSWDTRQMFF.

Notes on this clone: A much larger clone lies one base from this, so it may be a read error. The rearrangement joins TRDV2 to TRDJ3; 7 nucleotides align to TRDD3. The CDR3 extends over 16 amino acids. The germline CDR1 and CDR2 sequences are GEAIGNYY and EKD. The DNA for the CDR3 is TGTGCCTGTGGCACCTACTGGGGAAGGGACACCCGACAGATGTTTTTC. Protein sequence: CACGTYWGRDTRQMFF.

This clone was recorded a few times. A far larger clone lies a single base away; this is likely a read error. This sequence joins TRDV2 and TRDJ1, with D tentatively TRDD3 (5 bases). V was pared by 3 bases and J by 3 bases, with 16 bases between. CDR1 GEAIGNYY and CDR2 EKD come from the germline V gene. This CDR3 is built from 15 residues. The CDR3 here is CACDGVGSYADKLIF. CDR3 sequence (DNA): TGTGCCTGTGACGGGGTGGGATCGTACGCCGATAAACTCATCTTT.

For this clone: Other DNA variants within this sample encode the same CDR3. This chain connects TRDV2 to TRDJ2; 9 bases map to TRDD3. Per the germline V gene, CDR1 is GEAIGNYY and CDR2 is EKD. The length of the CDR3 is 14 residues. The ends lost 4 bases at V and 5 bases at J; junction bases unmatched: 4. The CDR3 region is CACDELGDTAQLFF. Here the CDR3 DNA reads TGTGCCTGTGATGAGCTGGGGGATACAGCACAACTCTTCTTT.

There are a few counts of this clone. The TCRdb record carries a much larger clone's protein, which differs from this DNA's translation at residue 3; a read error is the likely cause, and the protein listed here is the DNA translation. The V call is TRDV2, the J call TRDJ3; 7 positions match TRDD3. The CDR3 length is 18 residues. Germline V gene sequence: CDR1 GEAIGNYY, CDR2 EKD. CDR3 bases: TGTGCCTATGACTGGACTGGGGACAGCTCCTGGGACACCCGACAGATGTTTTTC. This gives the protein CAYDWTGDSSWDTRQMFF.

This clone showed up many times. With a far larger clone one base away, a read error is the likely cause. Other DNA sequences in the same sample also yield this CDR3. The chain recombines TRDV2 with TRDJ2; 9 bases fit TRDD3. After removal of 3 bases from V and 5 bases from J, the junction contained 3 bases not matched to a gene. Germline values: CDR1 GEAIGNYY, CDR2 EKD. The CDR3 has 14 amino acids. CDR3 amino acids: CACDALGDTAQLFF. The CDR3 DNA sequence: TGTGCCTGTGACGCTCTGGGGGATACAGCACAACTCTTCTTT.

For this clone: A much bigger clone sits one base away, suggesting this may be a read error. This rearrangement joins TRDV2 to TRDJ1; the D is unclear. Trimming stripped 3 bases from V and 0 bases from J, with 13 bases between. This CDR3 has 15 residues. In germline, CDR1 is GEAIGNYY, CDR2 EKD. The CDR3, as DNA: TGTGCCTGTGACCCACTGAGGATTTACACCGATAAACTCATCTTT. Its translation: CACDPLRIYTDKLIF.